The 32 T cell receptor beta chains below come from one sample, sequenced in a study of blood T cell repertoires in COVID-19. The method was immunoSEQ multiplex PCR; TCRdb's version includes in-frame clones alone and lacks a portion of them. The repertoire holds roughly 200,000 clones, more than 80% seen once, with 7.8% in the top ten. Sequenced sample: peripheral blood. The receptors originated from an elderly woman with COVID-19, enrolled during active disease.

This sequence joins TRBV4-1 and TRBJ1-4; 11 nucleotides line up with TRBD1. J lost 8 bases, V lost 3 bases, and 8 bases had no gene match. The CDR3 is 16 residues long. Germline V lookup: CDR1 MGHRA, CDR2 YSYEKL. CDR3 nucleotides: TGCGCCAGCAGCCAGGGCCGGACAGGGGGCAGGGAAAAACTGTTTTTT. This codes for CASSQGRTGGREKLFF.

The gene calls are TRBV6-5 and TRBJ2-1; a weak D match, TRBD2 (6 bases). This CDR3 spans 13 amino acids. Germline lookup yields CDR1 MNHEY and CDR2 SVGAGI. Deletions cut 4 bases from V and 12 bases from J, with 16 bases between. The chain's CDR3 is CASSSGGARRQFF. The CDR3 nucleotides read TGTGCCAGCAGTTCTGGCGGGGCCCGGAGGCAGTTCTTC.

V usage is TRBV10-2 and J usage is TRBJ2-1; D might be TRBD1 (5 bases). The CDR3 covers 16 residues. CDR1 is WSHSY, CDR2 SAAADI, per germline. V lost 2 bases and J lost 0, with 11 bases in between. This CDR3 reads CASSEADRGSYNEQFF. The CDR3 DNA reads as TGCGCCAGCAGTGAGGCCGACAGAGGCTCCTACAATGAGCAGTTCTTC.

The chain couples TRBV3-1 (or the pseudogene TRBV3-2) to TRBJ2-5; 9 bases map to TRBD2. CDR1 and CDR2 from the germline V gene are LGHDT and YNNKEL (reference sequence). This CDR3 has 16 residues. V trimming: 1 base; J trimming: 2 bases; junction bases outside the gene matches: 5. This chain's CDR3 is CASSQVRLAGQETQYF. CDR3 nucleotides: TGTGCCAGCAGCCAAGTTAGGCTAGCGGGACAAGAGACCCAGTACTTC.

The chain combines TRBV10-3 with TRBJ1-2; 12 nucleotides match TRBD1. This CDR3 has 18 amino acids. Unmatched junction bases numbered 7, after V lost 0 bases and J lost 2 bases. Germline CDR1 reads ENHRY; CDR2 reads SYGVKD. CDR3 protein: CAISESPGQGAPNYGYTF. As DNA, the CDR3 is TGTGCCATCAGTGAGTCACCGGGACAGGGGGCGCCGAACTATGGCTACACCTTC.

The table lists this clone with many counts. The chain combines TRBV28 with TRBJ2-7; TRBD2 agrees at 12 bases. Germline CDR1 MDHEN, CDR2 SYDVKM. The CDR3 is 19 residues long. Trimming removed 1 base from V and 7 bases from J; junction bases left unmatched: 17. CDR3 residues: CASSLYGILLAGGPVEQYF. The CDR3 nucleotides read TGTGCCAGCAGTTTATATGGAATCCTACTAGCGGGGGGTCCTGTGGAGCAGTACTTC.

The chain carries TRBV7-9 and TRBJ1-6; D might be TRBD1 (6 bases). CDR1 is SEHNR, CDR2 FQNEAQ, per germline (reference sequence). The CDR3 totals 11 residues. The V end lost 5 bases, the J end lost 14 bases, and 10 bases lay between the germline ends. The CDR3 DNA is TGTGCCAGCAGCGGCACAGGGTCCCTCCACTTT. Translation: CASSGTGSLHF.

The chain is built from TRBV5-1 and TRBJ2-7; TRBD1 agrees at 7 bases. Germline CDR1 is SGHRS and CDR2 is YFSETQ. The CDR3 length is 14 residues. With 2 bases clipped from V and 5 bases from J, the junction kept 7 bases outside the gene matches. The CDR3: CASSFSGTENEQYF. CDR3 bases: TGCGCCAGCAGCTTCTCCGGGACAGAGAACGAGCAGTACTTC.

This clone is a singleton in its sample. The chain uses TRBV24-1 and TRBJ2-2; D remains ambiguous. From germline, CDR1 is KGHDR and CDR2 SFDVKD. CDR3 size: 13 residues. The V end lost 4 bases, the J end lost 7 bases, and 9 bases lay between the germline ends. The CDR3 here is CATSDPSVGELFF. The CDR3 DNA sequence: TGTGCCACCAGTGACCCCTCCGTCGGGGAGCTGTTTTTT.

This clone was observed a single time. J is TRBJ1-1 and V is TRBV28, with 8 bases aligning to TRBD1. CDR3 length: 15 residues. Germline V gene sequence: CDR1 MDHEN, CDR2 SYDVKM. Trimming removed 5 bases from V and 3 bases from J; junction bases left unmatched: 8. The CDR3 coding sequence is TGTGCCAGCAGTACAGGGGGAACCTTCCACACTGAAGCTTTCTTT. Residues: CASSTGGTFHTEAFF.

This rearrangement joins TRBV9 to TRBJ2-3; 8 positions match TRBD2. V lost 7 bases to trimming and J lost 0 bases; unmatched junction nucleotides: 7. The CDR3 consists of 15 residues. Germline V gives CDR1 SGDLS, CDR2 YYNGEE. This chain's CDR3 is CASGELAASTDTQYF. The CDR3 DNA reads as TGTGCCAGCGGGGAACTAGCGGCTAGCACAGATACGCAGTATTTT.

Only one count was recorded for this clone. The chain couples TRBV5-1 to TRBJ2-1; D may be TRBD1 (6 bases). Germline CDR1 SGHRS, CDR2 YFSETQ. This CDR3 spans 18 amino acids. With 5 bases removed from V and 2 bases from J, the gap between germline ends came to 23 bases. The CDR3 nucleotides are TGCGCCAGCAGGGTGGGGCAGTCAGGGGCAGGGGCCTACAATGAGCAGTTCTTC. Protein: CASRVGQSGAGAYNEQFF.

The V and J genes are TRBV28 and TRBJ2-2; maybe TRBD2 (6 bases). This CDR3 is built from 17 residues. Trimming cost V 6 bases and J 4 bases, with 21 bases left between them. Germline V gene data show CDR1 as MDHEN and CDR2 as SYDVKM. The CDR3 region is CASSPPAGTRRTGELFF. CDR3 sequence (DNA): TGTGCCAGCAGCCCCCCAGCGGGCACTCGTCGCACCGGGGAGCTGTTTTTT.

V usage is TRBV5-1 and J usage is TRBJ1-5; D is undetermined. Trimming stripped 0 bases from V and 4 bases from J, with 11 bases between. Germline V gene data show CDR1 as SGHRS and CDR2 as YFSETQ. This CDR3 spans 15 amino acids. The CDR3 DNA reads TGCGCCAGCAGCTTGGGTGTGACTGGGAATCAGCCCCAGCATTTT. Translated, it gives CASSLGVTGNQPQHF.

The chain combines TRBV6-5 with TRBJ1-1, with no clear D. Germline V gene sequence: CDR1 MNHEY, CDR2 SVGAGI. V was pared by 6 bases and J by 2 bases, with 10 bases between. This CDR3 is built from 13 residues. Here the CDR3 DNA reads TGTGCCAGCAGACCCGGAGTAAACACTGAAGCTTTCTTT. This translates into CASRPGVNTEAFF.

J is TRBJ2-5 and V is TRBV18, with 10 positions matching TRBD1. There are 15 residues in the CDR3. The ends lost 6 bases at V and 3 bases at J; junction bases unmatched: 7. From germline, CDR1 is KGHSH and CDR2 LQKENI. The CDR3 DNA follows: TGTGCCAGCTCGCAGGACGGGACAGGGGAAGAGACCCAGTACTTC. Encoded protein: CASSQDGTGEETQYF.

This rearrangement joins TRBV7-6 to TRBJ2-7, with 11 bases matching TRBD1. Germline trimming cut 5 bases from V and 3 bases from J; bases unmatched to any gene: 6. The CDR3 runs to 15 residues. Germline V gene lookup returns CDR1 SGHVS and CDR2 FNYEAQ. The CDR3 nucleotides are TGTGCCAGCAGCCTGCGGGGACAGGGGGTCTACGAGCAGTACTTC. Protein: CASSLRGQGVYEQYF.

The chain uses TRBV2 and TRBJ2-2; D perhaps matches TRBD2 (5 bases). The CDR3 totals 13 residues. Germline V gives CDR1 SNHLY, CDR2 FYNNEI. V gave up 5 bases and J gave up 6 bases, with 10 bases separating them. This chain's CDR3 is CASSRASPGELFF. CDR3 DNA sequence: TGTGCCAGCAGTCGGGCTAGCCCCGGGGAGCTGTTTTTT.

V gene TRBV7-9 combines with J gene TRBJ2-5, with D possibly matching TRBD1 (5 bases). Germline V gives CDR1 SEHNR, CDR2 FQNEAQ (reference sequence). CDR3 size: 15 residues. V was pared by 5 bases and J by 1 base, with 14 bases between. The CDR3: CASSTYRRRQETQYF. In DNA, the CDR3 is TGTGCCAGCAGCACCTACAGGAGACGCCAAGAGACCCAGTACTTC.

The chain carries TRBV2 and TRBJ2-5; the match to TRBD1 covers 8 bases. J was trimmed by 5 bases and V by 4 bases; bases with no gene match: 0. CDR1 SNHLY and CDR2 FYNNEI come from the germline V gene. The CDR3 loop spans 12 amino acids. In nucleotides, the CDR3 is TGTGCCAGCAGTGGGGACAGGGAGACCCAGTACTTC. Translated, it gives CASSGDRETQYF.

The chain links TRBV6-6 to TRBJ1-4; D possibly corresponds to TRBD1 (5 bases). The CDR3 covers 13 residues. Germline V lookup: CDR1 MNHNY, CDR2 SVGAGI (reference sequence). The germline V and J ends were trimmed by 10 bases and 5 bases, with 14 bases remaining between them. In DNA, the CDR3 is TGTGCCACCCTGGGGCATGGGAATGAAAAACTGTTTTTT. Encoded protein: CATLGHGNEKLFF.

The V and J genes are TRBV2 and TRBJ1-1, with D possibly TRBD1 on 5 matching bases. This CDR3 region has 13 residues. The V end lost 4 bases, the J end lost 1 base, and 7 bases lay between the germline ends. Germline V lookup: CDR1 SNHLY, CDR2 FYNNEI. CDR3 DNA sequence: TGTGCCAGCAGTGGACAGCGGAACACTGAAGCTTTCTTT. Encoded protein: CASSGQRNTEAFF. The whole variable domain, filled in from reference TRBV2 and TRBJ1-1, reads EPEVTQTPSHQVTQMGQEVILRCVPISNHLYFYWYRQILGQKVEFLVSFYNNEISEKSEIFDDQFSVERPDGSNFTLKIRSTKLEDSAMYFCASSGQRNTEAFFGQGTRLTVV.

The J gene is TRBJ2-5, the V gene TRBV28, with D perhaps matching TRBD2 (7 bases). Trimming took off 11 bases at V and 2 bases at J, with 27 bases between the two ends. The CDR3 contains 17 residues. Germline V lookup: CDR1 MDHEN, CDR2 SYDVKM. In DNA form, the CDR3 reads TGTGCCCGCTGGGGGGGCCTTGGGGGGGAAGGTCAAGAGACCCAGTACTTC. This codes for CARWGGLGGEGQETQYF.

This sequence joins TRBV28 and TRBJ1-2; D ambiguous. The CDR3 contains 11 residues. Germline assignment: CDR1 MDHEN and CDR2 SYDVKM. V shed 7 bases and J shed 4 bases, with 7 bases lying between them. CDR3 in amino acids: CASTPGYGYTF. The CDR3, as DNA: TGTGCCAGCACCCCGGGCTATGGCTACACCTTC.

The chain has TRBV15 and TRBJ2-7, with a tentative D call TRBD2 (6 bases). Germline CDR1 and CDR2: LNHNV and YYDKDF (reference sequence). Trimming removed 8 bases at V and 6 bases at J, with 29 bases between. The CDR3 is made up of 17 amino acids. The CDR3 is CATGNGRNLGPYSEQYF. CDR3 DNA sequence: TGTGCCACCGGGAACGGGAGAAACCTGGGGCCCTACTCCGAGCAGTACTTC.

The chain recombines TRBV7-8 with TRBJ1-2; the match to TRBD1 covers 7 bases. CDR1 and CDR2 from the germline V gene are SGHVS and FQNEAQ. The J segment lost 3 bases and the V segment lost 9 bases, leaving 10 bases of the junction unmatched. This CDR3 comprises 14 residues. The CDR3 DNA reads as TGTGCCAGTCTCAACAGGGGCAGCGACTATGGCTACACCTTC. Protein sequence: CASLNRGSDYGYTF. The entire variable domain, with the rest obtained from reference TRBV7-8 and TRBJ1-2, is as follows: GAGVSQSPRYKVAKRGQDVALRCDPISGHVSLFWYQQALGQGPEFLTYFQNEAQLDKSGLPSDRFFAERPEGSVSTLKIQRTQQEDSAVYLCASLNRGSDYGYTFGSGTRLTVV.

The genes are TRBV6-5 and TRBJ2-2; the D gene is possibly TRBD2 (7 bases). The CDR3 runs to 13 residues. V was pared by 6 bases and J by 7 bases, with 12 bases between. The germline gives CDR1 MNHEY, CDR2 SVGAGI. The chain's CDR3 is CASRKGGVGELFF. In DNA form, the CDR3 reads TGTGCCAGCAGAAAAGGGGGGGTCGGGGAGCTGTTTTTT.

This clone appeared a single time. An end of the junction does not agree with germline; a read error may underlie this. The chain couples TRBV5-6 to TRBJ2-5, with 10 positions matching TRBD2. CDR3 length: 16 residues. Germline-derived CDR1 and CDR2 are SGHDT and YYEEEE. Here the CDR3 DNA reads TGTGCCAGCAGCTCTCAAGCTAGCGGGAGACAAGGGACCCAGTACTTC. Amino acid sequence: CASSSQASGRQGTQYF.

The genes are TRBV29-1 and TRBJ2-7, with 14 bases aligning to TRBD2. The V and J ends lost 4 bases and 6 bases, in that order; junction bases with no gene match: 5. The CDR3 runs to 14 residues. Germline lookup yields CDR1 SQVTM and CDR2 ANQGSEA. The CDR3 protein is CSVAPGLAGAEQYF. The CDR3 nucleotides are TGCAGCGTTGCCCCGGGACTAGCGGGAGCCGAGCAGTACTTC.

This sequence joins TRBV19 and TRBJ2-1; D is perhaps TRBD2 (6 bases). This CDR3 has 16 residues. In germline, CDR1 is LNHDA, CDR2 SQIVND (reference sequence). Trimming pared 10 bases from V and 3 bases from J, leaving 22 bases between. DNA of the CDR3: TGTGCCACCCTAAAGGAGGGGAGGACTGACTACAATGAGCAGTTCTTC. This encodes CATLKEGRTDYNEQFF. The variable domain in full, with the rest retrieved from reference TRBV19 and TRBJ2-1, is DGGITQSPKYLFRKEGQNVTLSCEQNLNHDAMYWYRQDPGQGLRLIYYSQIVNDFQKGDIAEGYSVSREKKESFPLTVTSAQKNPTAFYLCATLKEGRTDYNEQFFGPGTRLTVL.

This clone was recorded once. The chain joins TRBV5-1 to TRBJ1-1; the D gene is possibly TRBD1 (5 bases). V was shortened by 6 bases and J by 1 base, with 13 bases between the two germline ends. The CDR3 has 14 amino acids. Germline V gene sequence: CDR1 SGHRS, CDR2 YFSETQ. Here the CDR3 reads CASTRGEGNTEAFF. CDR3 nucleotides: TGCGCCAGCACGCGAGGGGAGGGGAACACTGAAGCTTTCTTT.

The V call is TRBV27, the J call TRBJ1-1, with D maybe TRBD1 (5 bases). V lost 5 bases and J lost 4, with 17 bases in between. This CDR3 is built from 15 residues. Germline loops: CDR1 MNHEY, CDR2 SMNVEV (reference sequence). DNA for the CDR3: TGTGCCAGCAGTGCCCCTAGGGCTAGGGGCACTGAAGCTTTCTTT. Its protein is CASSAPRARGTEAFF.